This T cell receptor beta chain appears in the sequencing data of a study of chemoradiotherapy in HPV16-positive cancers (dated by TCRdb to between 2021 and 2024). The study in broad terms: Candidate HPV-specific T-cell clones and common TCR motifs were defined through functional T-cell assays on cells from a couple of HPV16-positive patients. The study asked whether T-cell immunity to the HPV oncoproteins E6 and E7 changes during chemoradiotherapy and whether this immunity affects survival. Next, the candidate HPV-specific TCRs and motifs were followed in TCR repertoires from over 85 patients with HPV-related cancers.

Worth noting for this clone: What this receptor recognizes is not known. No quality values exist for individual bases; no much larger clone is one base distant.

The receptor library was made with the immunoSEQ multiplex PCR assay. TCRdb carries this immuneACCESS record with in-frame sequences only. Its versions omit some clonotypes, under half of them owing to an unresolved V gene in the studies checked, with the rest unexplained. This sample lists approximately 13,000 clones; approximately 92% were detected once. The top ten clonotypes cover around 23% of the sample. Repertoires were sampled multiple times during chemoradiotherapy, which allowed clonal expansion in the tumor microenvironment to be followed. Study-level results and caveats: In HPV16-positive patients, expansion of HPV-responsive T cells during chemoradiotherapy was associated with improved recurrence-free survival. Only a couple of HPV16-positive patients were used to derive the functional definition of HPV-specific T cells, and the survival association was reported for HPV16-positive patients. Expansion of candidate HPV-specific clones and E7-related TCR motifs was observed in the tumor microenvironment during treatment, whereas no such expansion was observed for non-HPV-specific T cells.

The CDR3 measures 16 amino acids from cysteine to phenylalanine. Of the read, only the CDR3 DNA is kept; its 48 bases are in frame from base 1. CDR1 and CDR2 are read off the germline V gene (reference sequence) as LNHDA and SQIVND. V has 6 bases trimmed and J has 0 bases trimmed; junction bases matching no gene number 10. Specimen: blood, collected from a patient who underwent chemoradiotherapy. Rearrangement joined TRBV19 to TRBJ2-7; 8 of the junction bases match TRBD1. The TCR was taken from a human donor with HPV-associated anogenital cancer. The DNA sequence follows: TGTGCCAGTAGAGGAACCGGACAGGGACGCTCCTACGAGCAGTACTTC. Its translation is CASRGTGQGRSYEQYF.